Listed below are T cell receptor beta chains from one sample, sequenced in a study of tumor-infiltrating lymphocytes in primary liver carcinoma. TCRdb called the multiplex PCR reads again in MiXCR, with one record for every CDR3 protein. Of 75,000 to 80,000 distinct CDR3 sequences listed, 69% are singletons. The sample was tumor-adjacent normal liver tissue. Receptor source: a man aged 40-49 years with primary liver carcinoma and hepatitis B virus infection. Both conserved end residues are part of each CDR3. The D gene is left open where the match is weak. A clone size is listed for some rows: how often the clone was seen (once, few, many), or a class if it is expanded.

D	V	size	J	CDR3	DNA
.	TRBV10-1	.	TRBJ2-7	CASSESLGEQCF	TGCGCCAGCAGTGAGTCCCTCGGCGAGCAGTGCTTC
.	TRBV6-5	.	TRBJ2-2	CASSSRPSTGELFF	TGTGCCAGCAGTTCACGACCCAGCACCGGGGAGCTGTTTTTT
TRBD2	TRBV9	.	TRBJ2-5	CASSVGSAGVGETQYF	TGTGCCAGCAGCGTAGGTTCAGCGGGAGTAGGCGAGACCCAGTACTTC
.	TRBV6-1	.	TRBJ2-4	CASSEVTLGAKSIQYF	TGTGCCAGCAGTGAAGTAACACTGGGAGCCAAAAGCATTCAGTACTTC
TRBD2	TRBV7-9	few	TRBJ2-7	CAGSRTSEYYEHYF	TGTGCCGGCAGCCGGACTAGTGAGTACTACGAGCATTACTTC
TRBD1	TRBV28	.	TRBJ1-1	CASSQGARVFF	TGTGCCAGCAGTCAGGGGGCGAGAGTTTTCTTT
.	TRBV6-2/TRBV6-3	few	TRBJ2-7	CASSYGQEIYEQYF	TGTGCCAGCAGTTACGGGCAGGAGATCTACGAGCAGTACTTC
TRBD2	TRBV10-3	once	TRBJ2-6	CVISESPSGPSGTIVLTF	TGTGTCATCAGTGAGTCGCCTAGCGGGCCCTCTGGGACCATCGTCCTGACTTTC
.	TRBV11-2	.	TRBJ2-7	CTSSFMIGPDYEQYF	TGTACCAGCAGCTTCATGATAGGTCCGGACTACGAGCAGTACTTC
TRBD1	TRBV4-3	few	TRBJ2-1	CASSQFQGASDEQFF	TGCGCCAGCAGCCAATTTCAGGGGGCTAGCGATGAGCAGTTCTTC
.	TRBV29-1	.	TRBJ2-1	CIVEVEWNEQFF	TGCATCGTTGAAGTGGAATGGAATGAGCAGTTCTTC
.	TRBV29-1	.	TRBJ1-2	CSVKGNGDDYTF	TGCAGCGTTAAAGGCAACGGGGACGACTACACCTTC
TRBD1	TRBV29-1	.	TRBJ2-3	CNVSGTGASDTRYF	TGCAACGTTTCCGGGACAGGGGCGTCAGATACGCGGTATTTT
.	TRBV6-5	.	TRBJ2-3	CASRPGLSSDTQYF	TGTGCCAGCAGGCCGGGACTCAGCTCTGATACGCAGTATTTT
TRBD2	TRBV5-1	many	TRBJ2-1	CASSLMGGSGPNEGFF	TGCGCCAGCAGCTTGATGGGCGGGAGTGGACCCAACGAGGGGTTCTTC
TRBD2	TRBV28	many	TRBJ2-5	CASRLAGGRLQETQYF	TGTGCCAGCAGGCTAGCGGGAGGGCGCCTCCAAGAGACCCAGTACTTC
.	TRBV6-1	.	TRBJ2-2	CTSSQGRGVELFF	TGTACCAGCAGCCAGGGTAGAGGCGTGGAGCTGTTTTTT
.	TRBV6-2/TRBV6-3	.	TRBJ2-1	CASSPIYYNEQFF	TGTGCCAGCAGCCCCATCTACTACAATGAGCAGTTCTTC
TRBD1	TRBV6-6	few	TRBJ1-1	CASSTGGTTRAFF	TGTGCCAGCAGCACAGGGGGGACTACTAGAGCTTTCTTT
TRBD2	TRBV6-5	.	TRBJ2-1	CASSPRYQLAGEAHEQFF	TGTGCCAGCAGTCCGCGATACCAACTAGCGGGAGAAGCACATGAGCAGTTCTTC
.	TRBV6-1	.	TRBJ2-1	CASSVWGAEQFF	TGTGCCAGCAGTGTGTGGGGGGCCGAGCAGTTCTTC
TRBD1	TRBV29-1	.	TRBJ2-5	CSVADRVRRETQYF	TGCAGCGTTGCGGACAGGGTCCGTCGGGAGACCCAGTACTTC
.	TRBV28	.	TRBJ2-7	CASSLGAHSGDSYEQYF	TGTGCCAGCAGTTTAGGGGCACACTCAGGAGATAGTTACGAGCAGTACTTC
.	TRBV11-1	.	TRBJ1-6	CASSRTLDSSLHF	TGTGCCAGCAGCCGGACACTGGATTCATCCCTCCACTTT
.	TRBV28	.	TRBJ2-7	CASSCYGSYEQYF	TGTGCCAGCAGTTGCTACGGTTCCTACGAGCAGTACTTC
.	TRBV29-1	.	TRBJ2-3	CSIRLTGTQYF	TGCAGCATTAGACTAACGGGAACGCAGTATTTT
.	TRBV6-2/TRBV6-3	many	TRBJ1-1	CASRQGFPDTEAFF	TGTGCCAGCAGGCAGGGGTTTCCGGACACTGAAGCTTTCTTT
TRBD1	TRBV29-1	once	TRBJ1-5	CSIGQGNQPLHF	TGCAGCATTGGACAGGGCAATCAGCCCCTGCATTTT
.	TRBV12-3/TRBV12-4	.	TRBJ1-5	CASSPIGGFNQPQHF	TGTGCCAGCAGCCCAATAGGGGGATTCAATCAGCCCCAGCATTTT
.	TRBV11-2	.	TRBJ1-3	CANSLGGNTIYF	TGTGCCAACAGCTTGGGGGGGAACACCATATATTTT
TRBD2	TRBV7-9	.	TRBJ2-2	CVSSFSGINTGELFF	TGTGTCAGCAGCTTTAGCGGGATCAACACCGGAGAGCTGTTCTTT
.	TRBV6-1	.	TRBJ1-5	CARSDGANQPQHF	TGTGCCAGGAGTGACGGGGCCAATCAGCCCCAGCATTTT
.	TRBV4-1	.	TRBJ2-7	CANRHGDSYEQYF	TGCGCCAACAGGCATGGGGATTCCTACGAGCAGTACTTC
.	TRBV6-6	.	TRBJ2-2	CASNKDTGELFF	TGTGCCAGTAATAAGGACACCGGGGAGCTGTTTTTT
.	TRBV2	many	TRBJ2-3	CASRPRTSPDTQYF	TGTGCCAGCAGACCCCGAACAAGTCCAGATACGCAGTATTTT
.	TRBV11-2	medium-sized	TRBJ2-5	CASSFSGPPRETQYF	TGTGCCAGCAGCTTCTCCGGGCCCCCACGGGAGACCCAGTACTTC
TRBD1	TRBV29-1	.	TRBJ2-3	CSASGTVASDTKYF	TGCAGCGCTTCCGGGACAGTGGCGTCAGATACGAAGTATTTT
TRBD2	TRBV5-6	.	TRBJ2-3	CTSSLPAGGADRQYF	TGTACCAGCAGCTTGCCAGCGGGAGGGGCAGATAGGCAGTATTTT
.	TRBV5-1	few	TRBJ2-1	CASSLELQSNEQFF	TGCGCCAGCAGCTTGGAACTCCAATCCAATGAGCAGTTCTTC
.	TRBV6-5	.	TRBJ2-5	CASNHSQETQYF	TGTGCCAGCAATCACTCACAAGAGACCCAGTACTTC
.	TRBV9	.	TRBJ1-6	CASSVTESSPLHF	TGTGCCAGCAGTGTAACGGAAAGTTCACCCCTCCACTTT
TRBD2	TRBV28	many	TRBJ2-1	CASSYPGTRGSEQFF	TGTGCCAGCAGTTACCCCGGGACTAGAGGGTCTGAGCAGTTCTTC
TRBD1	TRBV6-2/TRBV6-3	.	TRBJ2-3	CASKFVGQGAMYTQYF	TGTGCCAGCAAGTTCGTGGGACAGGGGGCAATGTATACGCAGTATTTT
.	TRBV10-3	.	TRBJ2-1	CANLDSNNEQFF	TGTGCAAACCTGGACAGCAACAATGAGCAGTTCTTC
TRBD1	TRBV4-1	once	TRBJ1-2	CASSQATGVPFGYTF	TGCGCCAGCAGCCAAGCCACAGGGGTTCCCTTTGGCTATACCTTC
TRBD1	TRBV6-2/TRBV6-3	.	TRBJ2-5	CASNRDREETQYF	TGTGCCAGCAACCGAGACAGGGAAGAGACCCAGTACTTC
.	TRBV11-2	once	TRBJ2-1	CASSHRSPSEQFF	TGTGCCAGCAGCCACAGGTCCCCGAGTGAGCAGTTCTTC
.	TRBV10-3	.	TRBJ2-1	CAINESRQEQFF	TGTGCCATCAATGAGTCGAGACAAGAGCAGTTCTTC
TRBD2	TRBV10-3	.	TRBJ2-1	CANSGYSGKGFNEQFF	TGTGCCAACAGTGGCTACAGCGGGAAGGGTTTCAATGAGCAGTTCTTC
.	TRBV12-5	.	TRBJ1-1	CASGLPKDRDKDTEAFF	TGTGCTAGTGGTTTGCCTAAAGACCGGGACAAAGACACTGAAGCTTTCTTT